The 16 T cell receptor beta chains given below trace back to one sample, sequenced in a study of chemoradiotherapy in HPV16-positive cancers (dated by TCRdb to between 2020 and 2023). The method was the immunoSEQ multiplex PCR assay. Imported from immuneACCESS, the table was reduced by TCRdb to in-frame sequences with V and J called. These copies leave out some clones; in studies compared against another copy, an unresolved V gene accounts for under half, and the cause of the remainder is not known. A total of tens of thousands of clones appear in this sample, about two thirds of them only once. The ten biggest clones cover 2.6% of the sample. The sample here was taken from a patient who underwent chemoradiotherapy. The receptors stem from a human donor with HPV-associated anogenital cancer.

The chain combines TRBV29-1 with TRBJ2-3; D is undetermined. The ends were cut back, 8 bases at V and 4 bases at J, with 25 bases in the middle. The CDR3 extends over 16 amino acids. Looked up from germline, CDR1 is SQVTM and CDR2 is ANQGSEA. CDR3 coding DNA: TGCAGCTCCTGGACCGTGGACCCAAAGCAGGCAGATACGCAGTATTTT. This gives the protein CSSWTVDPKQADTQYF.

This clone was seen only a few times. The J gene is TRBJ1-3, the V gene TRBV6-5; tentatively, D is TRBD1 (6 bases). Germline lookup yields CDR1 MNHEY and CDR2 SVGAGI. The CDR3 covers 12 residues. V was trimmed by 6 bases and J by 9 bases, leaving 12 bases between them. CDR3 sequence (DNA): TGTGCCAGCAGCCGGACAGTGGGCACCATATATTTT. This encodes CASSRTVGTIYF.

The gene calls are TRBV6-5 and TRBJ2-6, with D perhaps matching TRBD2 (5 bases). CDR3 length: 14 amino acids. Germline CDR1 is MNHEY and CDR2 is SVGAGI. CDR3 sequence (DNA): TGTACTAGGCCGGGAAACTCTGGGGCCAACGTCCTGACTTTC. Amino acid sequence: CTRPGNSGANVLTF.

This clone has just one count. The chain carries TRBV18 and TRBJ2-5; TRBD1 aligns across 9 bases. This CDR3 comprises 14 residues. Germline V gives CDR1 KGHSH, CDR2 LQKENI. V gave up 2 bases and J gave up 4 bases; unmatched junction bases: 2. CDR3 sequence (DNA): TGTGCCAGCTCACCATCGGGACAGGGAGAGACCCAGTACTTC. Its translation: CASSPSGQGETQYF.

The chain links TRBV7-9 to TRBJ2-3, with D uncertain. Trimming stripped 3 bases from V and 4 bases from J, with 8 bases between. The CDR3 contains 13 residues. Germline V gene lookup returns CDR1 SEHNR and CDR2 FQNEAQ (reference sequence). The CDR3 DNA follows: TGTGCCAGCAGCTTGGTAGGGTCAGATACGCAGTATTTT. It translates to CASSLVGSDTQYF.

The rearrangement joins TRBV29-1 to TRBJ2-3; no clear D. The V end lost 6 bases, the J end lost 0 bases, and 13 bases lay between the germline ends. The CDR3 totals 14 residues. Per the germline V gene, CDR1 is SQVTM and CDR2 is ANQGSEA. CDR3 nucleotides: TGCAGCGTGATGGCCCTAACTAGCACAGATACGCAGTATTTT. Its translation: CSVMALTSTDTQYF.

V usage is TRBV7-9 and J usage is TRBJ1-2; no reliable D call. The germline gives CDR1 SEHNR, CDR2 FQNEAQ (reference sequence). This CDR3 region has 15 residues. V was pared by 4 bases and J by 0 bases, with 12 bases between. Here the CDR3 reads CASSSYFPANYGYTF. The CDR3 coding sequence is TGTGCCAGCAGCTCTTACTTCCCCGCTAACTATGGCTACACCTTC. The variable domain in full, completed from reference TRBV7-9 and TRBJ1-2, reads DTGVSQNPRHKITKRGQNVTFRCDPISEHNRLYWYRQTLGQGPEFLTYFQNEAQLEKSRLLSDRFSAERPKGSFSTLEIQRTEQGDSAMYLCASSSYFPANYGYTFGSGTRLTVV.

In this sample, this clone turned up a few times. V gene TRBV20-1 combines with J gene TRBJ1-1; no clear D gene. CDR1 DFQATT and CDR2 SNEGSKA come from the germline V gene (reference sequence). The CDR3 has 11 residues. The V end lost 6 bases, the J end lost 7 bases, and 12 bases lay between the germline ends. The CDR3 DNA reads TGCAGTGCATTAAGCCAGATTGAAGCTTTCTTT. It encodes CSALSQIEAFF.

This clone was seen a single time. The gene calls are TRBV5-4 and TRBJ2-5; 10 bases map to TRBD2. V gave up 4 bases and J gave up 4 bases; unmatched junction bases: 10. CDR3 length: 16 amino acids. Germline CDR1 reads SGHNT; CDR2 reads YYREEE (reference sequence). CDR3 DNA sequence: TGTGCCAGCAGCAGGCCCCTAGCGGGAGCACGAGAGACCCAGTACTTC. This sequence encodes CASSRPLAGARETQYF.

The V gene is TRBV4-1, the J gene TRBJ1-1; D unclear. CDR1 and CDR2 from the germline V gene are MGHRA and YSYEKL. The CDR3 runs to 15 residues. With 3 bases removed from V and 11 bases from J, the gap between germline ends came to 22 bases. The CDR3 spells CASSQSQMGKSRAFF. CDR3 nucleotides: TGCGCCAGCAGCCAGTCTCAGATGGGGAAAAGTCGGGCTTTCTTT.

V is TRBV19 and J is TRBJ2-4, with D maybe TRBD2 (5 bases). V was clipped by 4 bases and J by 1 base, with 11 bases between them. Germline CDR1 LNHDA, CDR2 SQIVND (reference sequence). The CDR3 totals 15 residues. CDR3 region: CASSRWESAKNIQYF. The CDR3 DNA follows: TGTGCCAGTAGTAGGTGGGAGAGTGCCAAAAACATTCAGTACTTC.

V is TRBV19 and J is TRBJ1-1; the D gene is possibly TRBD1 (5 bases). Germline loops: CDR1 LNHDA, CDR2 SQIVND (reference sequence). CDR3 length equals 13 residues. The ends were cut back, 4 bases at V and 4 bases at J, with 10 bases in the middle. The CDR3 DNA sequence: TGTGCCAGTAGTACAGGGTACGGCACTGAAGCTTTCTTT. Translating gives CASSTGYGTEAFF.

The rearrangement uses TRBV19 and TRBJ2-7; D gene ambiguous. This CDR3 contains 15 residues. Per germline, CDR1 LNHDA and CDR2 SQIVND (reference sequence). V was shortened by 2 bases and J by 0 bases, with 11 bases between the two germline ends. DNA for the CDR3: TGTGCCAGTAGTATAAAGGGTGATCCCTCCTACGAGCAGTACTTC. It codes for CASSIKGDPSYEQYF.

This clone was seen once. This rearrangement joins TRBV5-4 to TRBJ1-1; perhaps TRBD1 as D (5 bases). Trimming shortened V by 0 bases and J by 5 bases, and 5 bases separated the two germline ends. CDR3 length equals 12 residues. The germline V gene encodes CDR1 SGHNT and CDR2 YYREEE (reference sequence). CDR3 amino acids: CASSLDRTEAFF. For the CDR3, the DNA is TGTGCCAGCAGCTTGGACAGGACTGAAGCTTTCTTT.

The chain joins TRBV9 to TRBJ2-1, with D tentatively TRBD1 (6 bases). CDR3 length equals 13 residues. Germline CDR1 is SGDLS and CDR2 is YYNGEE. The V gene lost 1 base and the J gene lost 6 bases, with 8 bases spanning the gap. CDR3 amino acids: CASSVRGGNEQFF. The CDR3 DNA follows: TGTGCCAGCAGCGTAAGAGGGGGCAATGAGCAGTTCTTC.

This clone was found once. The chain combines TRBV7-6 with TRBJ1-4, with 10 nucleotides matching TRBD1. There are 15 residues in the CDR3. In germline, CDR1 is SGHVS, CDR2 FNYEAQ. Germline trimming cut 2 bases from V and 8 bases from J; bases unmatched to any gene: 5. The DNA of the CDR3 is TGTGCCAGCAGCTTATCTCTGGACAGGGGGGAAAAACTGTTTTTT. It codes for CASSLSLDRGEKLFF.